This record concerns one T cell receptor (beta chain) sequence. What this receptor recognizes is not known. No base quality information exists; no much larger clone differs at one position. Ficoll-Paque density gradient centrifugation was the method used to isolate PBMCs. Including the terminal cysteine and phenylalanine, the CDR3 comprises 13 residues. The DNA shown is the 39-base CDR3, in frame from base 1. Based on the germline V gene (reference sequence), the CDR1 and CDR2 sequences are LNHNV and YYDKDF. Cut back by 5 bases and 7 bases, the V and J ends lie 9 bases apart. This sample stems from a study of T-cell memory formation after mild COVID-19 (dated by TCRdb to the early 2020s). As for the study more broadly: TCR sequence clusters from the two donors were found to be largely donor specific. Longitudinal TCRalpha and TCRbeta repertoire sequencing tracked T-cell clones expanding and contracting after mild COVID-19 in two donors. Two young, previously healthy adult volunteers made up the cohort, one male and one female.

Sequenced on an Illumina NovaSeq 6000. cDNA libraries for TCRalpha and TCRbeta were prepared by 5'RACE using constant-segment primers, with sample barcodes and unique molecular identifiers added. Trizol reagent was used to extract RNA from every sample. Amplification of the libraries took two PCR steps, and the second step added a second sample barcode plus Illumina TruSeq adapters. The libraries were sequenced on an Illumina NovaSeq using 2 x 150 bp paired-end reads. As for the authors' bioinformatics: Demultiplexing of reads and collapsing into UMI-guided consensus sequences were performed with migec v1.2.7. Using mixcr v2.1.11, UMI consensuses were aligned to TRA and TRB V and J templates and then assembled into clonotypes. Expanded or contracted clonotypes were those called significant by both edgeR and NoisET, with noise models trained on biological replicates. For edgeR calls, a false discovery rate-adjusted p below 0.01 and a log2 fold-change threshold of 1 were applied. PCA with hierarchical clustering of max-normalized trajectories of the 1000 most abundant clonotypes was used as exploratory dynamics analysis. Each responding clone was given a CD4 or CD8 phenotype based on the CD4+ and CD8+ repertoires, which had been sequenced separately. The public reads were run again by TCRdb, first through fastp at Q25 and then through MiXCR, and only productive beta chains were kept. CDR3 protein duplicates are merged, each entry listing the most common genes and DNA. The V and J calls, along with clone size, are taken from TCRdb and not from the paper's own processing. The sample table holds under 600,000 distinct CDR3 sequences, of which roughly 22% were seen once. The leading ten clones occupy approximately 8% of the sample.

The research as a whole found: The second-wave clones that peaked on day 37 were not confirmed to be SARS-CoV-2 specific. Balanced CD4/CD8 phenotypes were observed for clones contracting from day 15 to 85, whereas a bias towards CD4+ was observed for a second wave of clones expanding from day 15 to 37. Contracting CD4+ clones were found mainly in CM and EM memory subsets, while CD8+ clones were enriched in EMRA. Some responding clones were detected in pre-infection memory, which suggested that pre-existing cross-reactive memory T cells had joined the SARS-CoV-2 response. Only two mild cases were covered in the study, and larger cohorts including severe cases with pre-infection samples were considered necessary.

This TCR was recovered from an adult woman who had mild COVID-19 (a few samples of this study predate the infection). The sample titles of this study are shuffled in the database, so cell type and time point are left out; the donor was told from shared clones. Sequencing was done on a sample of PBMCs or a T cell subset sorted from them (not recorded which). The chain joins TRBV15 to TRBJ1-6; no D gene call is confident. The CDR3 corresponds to CATSPRTNSPLHF. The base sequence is TGTGCCACCAGCCCCCGGACCAATTCACCCCTCCACTTT.